The rows below give T cell receptor beta chains drawn from one sample of a study of cytomegalovirus exposure and HLA in healthy donors. TCRdb keeps only in-frame clones here, not all; method: immunoSEQ multiplex PCR. The sample has 150,000 or so clones, nearly 80% seen once. The sequencing sample was made of PBMCs. These TCRs come from a middle-aged woman in good health and CMV-seronegative. Each CDR3 is given with its conserved first and last residue. D genes are given only for firm matches. Clone size is given for some rows only: seen once, a few or many times, or a class if the clone is expanded.

abundance,j_gene,d_gene,len,v_gene,CDR3nt,CDR3aa
-,TRBJ1-2,TRBD1,13,TRBV29-1,TGCAGCGTTGGGACAGGGGAGGGAGTTGGCGGGGGCTTC,CSVGTGEGVGGGF
-,TRBJ2-2,-,15,TRBV15,TGTGCCACCAGCACCGCAGGGTCGGTTTCCGGGGAGCTGTTTTTT,CATSTAGSVSGELFF
-,TRBJ2-6,-,15,TRBV21-1,TGTGCCGTCAACTCGACAGGGGATGGGGCCAACGTCCTGACTTTC,CAVNSTGDGANVLTF
-,TRBJ2-6,-,13,TRBV19,TGTGCCAGTAGCCCTTCCGGGGCCAACGTCCTGACTTTC,CASSPSGANVLTF
once,TRBJ2-7,-,13,TRBV18,TGTGCCAGCTCACCAACGAGCTCCTACGAGCAGTACTTC,CASSPTSSYEQYF
-,TRBJ2-7,-,16,TRBV5-6,TGTGCCAGCAGCTTATGGGGGGGCGGCCTCCCCTACGAGCAGTACTTC,CASSLWGGGLPYEQYF
-,TRBJ2-4,TRBD2,15,TRBV28,TGTGCCAGCAGTTCCCAACTAGCGGGAGGGGACATTCAGTACTTC,CASSSQLAGGDIQYF
-,TRBJ1-6,-,15,TRBV15,TGTGCCACCAGCGGAAGGAGTCCCTATAATTCACCCCTCCACTTT,CATSGRSPYNSPLHF
-,TRBJ1-5,-,11,TRBV27,TGTGCCAGCAGTTTAGGCCAGCCCCAGCATTTT,CASSLGQPQHF
-,TRBJ2-3,TRBD2,18,TRBV28,TGTGCCAGCAGTTCCTTCCCGAAGCGGGAGACGGGCACAGATACGCAGTATTTT,CASSSFPKRETGTDTQYF
once,TRBJ2-1,TRBD2,15,TRBV2,TGTGCCAGCAGTGAAGAACTAGCGGTCAACAATGAGCAGTTCTTC,CASSEELAVNNEQFF
-,TRBJ1-5,-,14,TRBV18,TGTGCCAGCTCAGAGACTGGAAGCAATCAGCCCCAGCATTTT,CASSETGSNQPQHF
once,TRBJ2-5,TRBD2,16,TRBV18,TGTGCCAGCTCGTGGGGGACTAGCGGGAGTGGAGAGACCCAGTACTTC,CASSWGTSGSGETQYF
-,TRBJ2-1,TRBD1,15,TRBV6-6,TGTGCCAGCAGGCCGGGACAGGGCGCCTACAATGAGCAGTTCTTC,CASRPGQGAYNEQFF
-,TRBJ2-1,TRBD2,19,TRBV4-2,TGTGCCAGCAGCGCCCAACTAGCGGGTGCCTCGCTCTCCTACAATGAGCAGTTCTTC,CASSAQLAGASLSYNEQFF
-,TRBJ1-2,-,15,TRBV11-2,TGTGCCAGCAGCTTAGTGAACAAGTTCAACTATGGCTACACCTTC,CASSLVNKFNYGYTF
-,TRBJ1-2,-,14,TRBV27,TGTGCCAGCAGTTTCGCGACCGGAGGCAGCCACTACACCTTC,CASSFATGGSHYTF
-,TRBJ2-1,TRBD2,16,TRBV4-3,TGCGCCAGCAGCCAATCCACTAGCGGAACCTACAATGAGCAGTTCTTC,CASSQSTSGTYNEQFF
-,TRBJ2-7,TRBD1,15,TRBV19,TGTGCCAGTAGTAGGTCAGGGACAGGGGTCTACGAGCAGTACTTC,CASSRSGTGVYEQYF
-,TRBJ2-2,-,15,TRBV4-1,TGCGCCAGCAGCCAAGACCCCGGGGAAGGCGGGGAGCTGTTTTTT,CASSQDPGEGGELFF
-,TRBJ2-7,-,14,TRBV6-6,TGTGCCAGCAGTTACTCGGGGGGTTCCTACGAGCAGTACTTC,CASSYSGGSYEQYF
once,TRBJ2-7,-,16,TRBV28,TGTGCCAGCAGTTTAACGTATGGCCCTTCCTCCTACGAGCAGTACTTC,CASSLTYGPSSYEQYF
-,TRBJ2-4,-,11,TRBV28,TGTGCCAGCAGTCGTAGGACAGATCAGTACTTC,CASSRRTDQYF
few,TRBJ2-2,-,17,TRBV19,TGTGCCAGTAGTATAGGGGCGACAGGCTCGAACACCGGGGAGCTGTTTTTT,CASSIGATGSNTGELFF
few,TRBJ1-1,-,17,TRBV27,TGTGCCAGCAGTTTTTTGGGGCGGCGGGAGGTCGGCACTGAAGCTTTCTTT,CASSFLGRREVGTEAFF
-,TRBJ1-2,TRBD1,14,TRBV15,TGTGCCACCAGCAGGGGGGGACAGGACTATGGCTACACCTTC,CATSRGGQDYGYTF
-,TRBJ1-2,-,16,TRBV9,TGTGCCAGCAGCCCTCAGGGAGGGGGGTTGGGCTATGGCTACACCTTC,CASSPQGGGLGYGYTF
-,TRBJ2-1,-,11,TRBV6-5,TGTGCCAGCATAGGGGGAGATGAGCAGTTCTTC,CASIGGDEQFF